This passage covers 14 T cell receptor beta chains from one sample sequenced in a study of cytomegalovirus exposure and HLA in healthy donors. In the PCR, 60 Vbeta and 13 Jbeta primers were used. Generated by immunoSEQ multiplex PCR, the TCRdb table keeps only in-frame clones and is missing some. Found here are about 200,000 clones, 73% of them singletons; the top ten hold 1.5% to 2%. Sequencing was done on a sample of PBMCs. The receptors come from a woman aged 25 to 39 in good health and CMV-seronegative.

The genes are TRBV6-1 and TRBJ1-1; D gene uncertain. Germline CDR1 reads MNHNS; CDR2 reads SASEGT. There are 17 residues in the CDR3. With 1 base removed from V and 0 bases from J, the gap between germline ends came to 15 bases. The CDR3 sequence: CASSEDEGRSMNTEAFF. DNA for the CDR3: TGTGCCAGCAGTGAAGACGAGGGCCGGAGCATGAACACTGAAGCTTTCTTT.

As for this clone: The sample holds other DNA sequences that translate to the same CDR3. The chain uses TRBV20-1 and TRBJ2-7, with D tentatively TRBD1 (6 bases). The CDR3 covers 10 residues. Germline assignment: CDR1 DFQATT and CDR2 SNEGSKA (reference sequence). The V end lost 6 bases, the J end lost 4 bases, and 7 bases lay between the germline ends. This CDR3 is CSAGAYEQYF. The CDR3 DNA reads as TGCAGTGCGGGGGCGTACGAGCAGTACTTC.

V is TRBV18 and J is TRBJ2-5; tentative D call: TRBD1 (6 bases). Trimming removed 4 bases from V and 2 bases from J, with 14 bases in between. The germline V gene encodes CDR1 KGHSH and CDR2 LQKENI. CDR3 length: 15 residues. CDR3 sequence reads: CASSHRTDAQETQYF. The CDR3 nucleotides are TGTGCCAGCTCACACCGGACAGACGCACAAGAGACCCAGTACTTC.

V gene TRBV4-1 combines with J gene TRBJ2-1; 7 nucleotides align to TRBD2. Per the germline V gene, CDR1 is MGHRA and CDR2 is YSYEKL. The CDR3 is 15 residues long. Unmatched junction bases numbered 10, after V lost 0 bases and J lost 11 bases. The CDR3 coding sequence is TGCGCCAGCAGCCAAGATATCCGGGGGGAAGCACAGCAGTTCTTC. Protein: CASSQDIRGEAQQFF.

V is TRBV15 and J is TRBJ1-3, with a tentative D call TRBD1 (6 bases). CDR1 and CDR2 (germline): LNHNV, YYDKDF (reference sequence). The CDR3 is made up of 15 amino acids. Trimming shortened V by 0 bases and J by 4 bases, and 10 bases separated the two germline ends. The CDR3 DNA is TGTGCCACCAGCAGAGATCGGGGGGCGGGAAACACCATATATTTT. It translates to CATSRDRGAGNTIYF.

The rearrangement uses TRBV7-2 and TRBJ2-7; 7 bases fit TRBD2. This CDR3 is built from 18 residues. Per germline, CDR1 SGHTA and CDR2 FQGNSA. V was pared by 3 bases and J by 4 bases, with 18 bases of the junction left unmatched. The CDR3: CASSFGSGLGTILYEQYF. DNA of the CDR3: TGTGCCAGCAGCTTCGGTTCCGGTCTCGGGACTATACTATACGAGCAGTACTTC.

CDR3 region: CASTRGASGRGGELFF. CDR3 DNA sequence: TGTGCCAGCACCCGAGGTGCTAGCGGGAGGGGGGGGGAGCTGTTTTTT. V gene TRBV9 combines with J gene TRBJ2-2; 12 nucleotides align to TRBD2. The CDR3 covers 16 residues. V dropped 6 bases and J dropped 8; count of bases not matched to a gene: 11. Germline assignment: CDR1 SGDLS and CDR2 YYNGEE.

In its sample, this clone was seen a few times. The CDR3 DNA sequence: TGTGCCAGCAGCTTAAGAGGTGGAGGGCAAGAGACCCAGTACTTC. Encoded protein: CASSLRGGGQETQYF. V and J are TRBV7-2 and TRBJ2-5; TRBD2 might be the D (6 bases). Germline lookup yields CDR1 SGHTA and CDR2 FQGNSA. The CDR3 sequence is 15 residues long. The V end was cut by 2 bases, the J end by 2 bases, with 12 bases between.

Concerning this clone: Other nucleotide sequences from this sample produce the same CDR3. The V call is TRBV18, the J call TRBJ1-1; no reliable D call. The CDR3 is 12 amino acids. Trimming left V 3 bases short and J 0 bases short, with 2 bases between. CDR1 and CDR2 from the germline V gene are KGHSH and LQKENI. Here the CDR3 reads CASSPLNTEAFF. DNA of the CDR3: TGTGCCAGCTCACCCTTGAACACTGAAGCTTTCTTT.

V gene TRBV10-3 combines with J gene TRBJ2-3, with 9 bases lining up with TRBD2. The germline gives CDR1 ENHRY, CDR2 SYGVKD. The CDR3 contains 18 residues. The V segment lost 3 bases and the J segment 0 bases; nucleotides outside the gene matches: 10. CDR3 in amino acids: CAISDTLAGEASTDTQYF. DNA of the CDR3: TGTGCCATCAGTGATACATTAGCGGGAGAAGCTAGCACAGATACGCAGTATTTT.

The chain couples TRBV5-1 to TRBJ1-2; D ambiguous. The germline V and J ends were trimmed by 1 base and 7 bases, with 14 bases remaining between them. The CDR3 runs 14 residues. The germline gives CDR1 SGHRS, CDR2 YFSETQ. The CDR3 nucleotides are TGCGCCAGCAGCTTGAGCGGGCACCCGGTTGGCTACACCTTC. Its protein is CASSLSGHPVGYTF.

The rearrangement joins TRBV5-1 to TRBJ1-1; tentative D call: TRBD1 (6 bases). Germline V gene sequence: CDR1 SGHRS, CDR2 YFSETQ. Trimming left V 4 bases short and J 6 bases short, with 13 bases between. There are 13 residues in the CDR3. Here the CDR3 DNA reads TGCGCCAGCAGCCAAGGACAGACCTCTGAAGCTTTCTTT. This translates into CASSQGQTSEAFF.

The rearrangement joins TRBV9 to TRBJ1-3, with D perhaps matching TRBD1 (6 bases). Germline V gene lookup returns CDR1 SGDLS and CDR2 YYNGEE. The V end lost 4 bases, the J end lost 1 base, and 9 bases lay between the germline ends. This CDR3 has 14 residues. The CDR3 bases are TGTGCCAGCAGCCCGGGACAATCTGGAAACACCATATATTTT. Translation gives CASSPGQSGNTIYF.

With respect to this clone: This specimen includes other DNA sequences encoding the same CDR3. This rearrangement joins TRBV7-2 to TRBJ1-5; D unclear. The CDR3 has 13 residues. Per the germline V gene, CDR1 is SGHTA and CDR2 is FQGNSA. The V gene lost 3 bases and the J gene lost 6 bases, with 9 bases spanning the gap. CDR3 sequence reads: CASSLGMGQPQHF. The CDR3 nucleotides are TGTGCCAGCAGCTTGGGCATGGGTCAGCCCCAGCATTTT.